The source of this TCR beta chain is a study of cytomegalovirus exposure and HLA in healthy donors. Whole-study findings and limits: Among TCR beta chains of equal frequency, HLA-associated ones were more clonally expanded in a later analysis. According to an earlier analysis, most TCR beta V segments yielded productive rearrangements about 90% or about 30% of the time.

PCR primers comprised 60 Vbeta and 13 Jbeta primers. Profiling relied on immunoSEQ multiplex PCR, and the TCRdb table lists in-frame clones only, not all of them. The clone table shows fewer than 150,000 clones, with the ten largest holding approximately 2.4%. CDR3 length equals 11 residues. Deletions cut 7 bases from V and 2 bases from J, with 6 bases between. CDR1 is DFQATT and CDR2 is SNEGSKA in the germline V gene (reference sequence). About this clone itself: The antigen is unknown.

The origin of this receptor is a man aged 35 to 55 in good health and CMV-seronegative. The J gene is TRBJ2-1, the V gene TRBV20-1; D not resolved. The sequenced sample consisted of PBMCs. In DNA form, the CDR3 reads TGCAGTGTCGTAGCCTACAATGAGCAGTTCTTC. It translates to CSVVAYNEQFF.